This TCR beta chain was captured by sequencing in a study of control samples from healthy donors and cancer patients. Only one count was recorded for this clone. The CDR3 is 14 amino acids. The V and J ends lost 3 bases and 2 bases respectively, with 11 bases between them. Germline CDR1 is SGHDT and CDR2 is YYEEEE. Measured with immunoSEQ multiplex PCR; TCRdb has only the in-frame clones, and not every one. Seen here are some 250,000 clones, roughly four fifths observed once, and the top ten hold roughly 13%. The genes are TRBV5-6 and TRBJ2-5; D is undetermined. The TCR comes from a woman aged 55-69 years with lung cancer. Material: PBMCs. CDR3 in DNA: TGTGCCAGCAGCTCGGTTTCGGCACAAGAGACCCAGTACTTC. Translating it yields CASSSVSAQETQYF.